These 22 T cell receptor beta chains were all obtained from the same sample, sequenced in a study of CD8 T cells in ankylosing spondylitis. Study-level points and caveats: Fewer than 10 highly homologous variants made up a TCR beta motif that seemed to typify ankylosing spondylitis blood.

TCRdb passed the 5' RACE reads through MiXCR, listing each CDR3 protein once. In the table there are about 840,000 distinct CDR3 sequences, 12% of which are singletons. These receptors' antigens are unknown. Sample: blood, either unsorted or a sorted T cell fraction (not recorded which). These receptors all stem from a male donor with ankylosing spondylitis.

This clonotype was seen only a few times. V gene TRBV6-1 combines with J gene TRBJ2-7; D gene unclear. CDR1 is MNHNS and CDR2 is SASEGT in the germline V gene. The CDR3 length is 13 residues. The germline V and J ends were trimmed by 7 bases and 3 bases, with 13 bases remaining between them. CDR3 nucleotides: TGTGCCAGCAAAAGGACCCTCAACTACGAGCAGTACTTC. Translated, it gives CASKRTLNYEQYF.

This sequence joins TRBV5-1 and TRBJ1-1; possible D gene TRBD1, 5 bases. The germline V gene has CDR1 SGHRS and CDR2 YFSETQ. V was pared by 5 bases and J by 3 bases, with 14 bases between. This CDR3 has 14 residues. The DNA for the CDR3 is TGCGCCAGCAGACCACAGGAGGCCGACACTGAAGCTTTCTTT. Translation: CASRPQEADTEAFF.

This clonotype occurred many times. This chain links TRBV6-2 or TRBV6-3 with TRBJ1-5, with TRBD1 matching over 7 bases. CDR1 is MNHEY, CDR2 SVGEGT, per germline. The V segment lost 7 bases and the J segment 6 bases; nucleotides outside the gene matches: 9. This CDR3 region has 14 residues. DNA of the CDR3: TGTGCCAGCACCCGACAGGGCTTCTCTCAGCCCCAGCATTTT. This sequence encodes CASTRQGFSQPQHF.

The CDR3 loop reads CASSVAAAGGYNEQFF. In DNA, the CDR3 is TGTGCCAGCAGCGTAGCGGCGGCGGGGGGCTACAATGAGCAGTTCTTC. V gene TRBV9 combines with J gene TRBJ2-1, with TRBD2 matching 8 bases. V dropped 0 bases and J dropped 3; count of bases not matched to a gene: 5. The CDR3 consists of 16 residues. The germline V gene encodes CDR1 SGDLS and CDR2 YYNGEE.

The V call is TRBV10-2, the J call TRBJ2-3, with TRBD2 matching 8 bases. CDR3 length: 16 amino acids. The germline V gene has CDR1 WSHSY and CDR2 SAAADI. Trimming cost V 8 bases and J 4 bases; bases outside gene matches: 14. CDR3 sequence: CASLGPLREEADTQYF. CDR3 in DNA: TGCGCCAGCCTGGGCCCCTTGCGGGAGGAGGCAGATACGCAGTATTTT.

The V gene is TRBV7-2, the J gene TRBJ2-1, with 10 bases that match TRBD2. Per the germline V gene, CDR1 is SGHTA and CDR2 is FQGNSA. The trim removed 5 bases at V and 8 bases at J, leaving 9 bases unmatched. CDR3 size: 15 residues. This CDR3 reads CASSRASGGKDEQFF. The CDR3 nucleotides read TGTGCCAGCAGCAGAGCTAGCGGGGGAAAGGATGAGCAGTTCTTC.

This clonotype was observed a few times. The rearrangement uses TRBV7-2 and TRBJ2-7; 9 nucleotides agree with TRBD2. J gave up 3 bases and V 5 bases, and 8 bases lay outside the gene matches. Germline-derived CDR1 and CDR2 are SGHTA and FQGNSA. The CDR3 is 15 residues long. The CDR3 DNA reads TGTGCCAGCAGCCAAAAAGCGGGGGGATACTACGAGCAGTACTTC. Encoded protein: CASSQKAGGYYEQYF.

This sequence joins TRBV10-3 and TRBJ1-4; 8 bases match TRBD1. J gave up 7 bases and V 5 bases, and 9 bases lay outside the gene matches. From germline, CDR1 is ENHRY and CDR2 SYGVKD. The CDR3 is 15 residues long. CDR3 residues: CAISPNRGIGEKLFF. The CDR3 region has the DNA TGTGCCATCAGTCCCAACAGGGGGATAGGTGAAAAACTGTTTTTT.

A few counts support this clonotype. V gene TRBV20-1 combines with J gene TRBJ2-4, with D maybe TRBD1 (6 bases). V lost 1 base, J lost 14 bases, and 15 bases lay in between. Germline lookup yields CDR1 DFQATT and CDR2 SNEGSKA (reference sequence). The CDR3 consists of 12 residues. The CDR3 loop is CSARVNQGRKYF. CDR3 nucleotide sequence: TGCAGTGCTAGAGTCAATCAGGGGCGAAAGTACTTC.

The sample holds a few counts of this clonotype. V usage is TRBV4-1 and J usage is TRBJ2-5, with 11 bases that match TRBD2. The CDR3 consists of 15 residues. Germline values: CDR1 MGHRA, CDR2 YSYEKL. V trimming: 4 bases; J trimming: 2 bases; junction bases outside the gene matches: 3. CDR3 sequence (DNA): TGCGCCAGCAGCCTTAGCGGGAGGGATCAAGAGACCCAGTACTTC. Its protein is CASSLSGRDQETQYF.

The chain couples TRBV5-1 to TRBJ1-6, with a tentative D call TRBD1 (5 bases). V was clipped by 4 bases and J by 1 base, with 12 bases between them. CDR1 and CDR2 from the germline V gene are SGHRS and YFSETQ. CDR3 length: 16 amino acids. CDR3 in amino acids: CASSPGGRSYNSPLHF. The CDR3 bases are TGCGCCAGCAGCCCGGGGGGACGGTCCTATAATTCACCCCTCCACTTT.

The chain combines TRBV20-1 with TRBJ2-2; D remains ambiguous. CDR3 size: 14 residues. Germline CDR1 reads DFQATT; CDR2 reads SNEGSKA (reference sequence). V gave up 0 bases and J gave up 13 bases, with 18 bases separating them. The CDR3 protein is CSARDPQFRSGLFF. CDR3 coding DNA: TGCAGTGCTAGAGACCCCCAGTTCCGTTCGGGGCTGTTTTTT.

DNA for the CDR3: TGTGCCAGCAGGCGGGACTACTATACAAGTGAGCAGTTCTTC. This codes for CASRRDYYTSEQFF. V usage is TRBV6-1 and J usage is TRBJ2-1, with 7 bases that match TRBD2. The CDR3 is 14 amino acids. Per the germline V gene, CDR1 is MNHNS and CDR2 is SASEGT. The V and J ends lost 6 bases and 9 bases, in that order; junction bases with no gene match: 11.

This sequence joins TRBV5-6 and TRBJ2-7; TRBD1 aligns across 7 bases. The germline gives CDR1 SGHDT, CDR2 YYEEEE. Trimming at V came to 4 bases and at J to 5 bases, leaving 6 bases not matched to a gene. There are 13 residues in the CDR3. The CDR3 here is CASSHDRVDEQYF. CDR3 nucleotides: TGTGCCAGCAGCCACGACAGGGTCGACGAGCAGTACTTC.

V is TRBV6-1 and J is TRBJ2-7, with 7 positions matching TRBD2. Germline V lookup: CDR1 MNHNS, CDR2 SASEGT. J gave up 0 bases and V 5 bases, and 7 bases lay outside the gene matches. This CDR3 is 15 amino acids long. Here the CDR3 reads CASSPAAGSSYEQYF. Written as DNA, the CDR3 is TGTGCCAGCAGTCCGGCAGCGGGGAGCTCCTACGAGCAGTACTTC.

The V call is TRBV20-1, the J call TRBJ1-2; no firm D call. This CDR3 has 14 residues. Per the germline V gene, CDR1 is DFQATT and CDR2 is SNEGSKA (reference sequence). Trimming stripped 4 bases from V and 4 bases from J, with 16 bases between. CDR3 sequence: CSAKDRGRRYGYTF. Written as DNA, the CDR3 is TGCAGTGCTAAAGATCGGGGAAGACGCTATGGCTACACCTTC.

This clonotype has a count of ten or more. J is TRBJ2-3 and V is TRBV4-3; D is uncertain. V lost 0 bases and J 3 bases, leaving 7 bases between the germline ends. Germline-derived CDR1 and CDR2 are LGHNA and YSLEER. This CDR3 has 14 amino acids. The CDR3 spells CASSQDVQTDTQYF. The CDR3 nucleotides read TGCGCCAGCAGCCAAGATGTACAGACAGATACGCAGTATTTT.

The rearrangement uses TRBV6-5 and TRBJ2-7; 8 positions agree with TRBD2. Germline V gene lookup returns CDR1 MNHEY and CDR2 SVGAGI. V lost 7 bases to trimming and J lost 5 bases; unmatched junction nucleotides: 16. The CDR3 has 16 amino acids. For the CDR3, the DNA is TGTGCCAGCATTAATTATCCCGGGGGGGGATTCAACGAGCAGTACTTC. Protein sequence: CASINYPGGGFNEQYF.

This clonotype showed up just a few times. V gene TRBV10-3 combines with J gene TRBJ1-1; 10 nucleotides match TRBD1. The CDR3 has 12 residues. After removal of 3 bases from V and 11 bases from J, the junction contained 3 bases not matched to a gene. Germline-derived CDR1 and CDR2 are ENHRY and SYGVKD. CDR3 in amino acids: CAISDLGQGAFF. The CDR3 coding sequence is TGTGCCATCAGTGACCTGGGACAGGGGGCTTTCTTT.

The sample holds a few counts of this clonotype. This rearrangement joins TRBV2 to TRBJ2-6; no reliable D call. The length of the CDR3 is 13 residues. Trimming removed 4 bases from V and 4 bases from J, with 5 bases in between. Germline loops: CDR1 SNHLY, CDR2 FYNNEI. The CDR3 DNA is TGTGCCAGCAGTGTGGAGGGGGCCAACGTCCTGACTTTC. Protein product: CASSVEGANVLTF.

This clonotype turned up a few times. This chain uses TRBV12-3 or TRBV12-4 with TRBJ2-1; TRBD2 agrees at 11 bases. V gave up 6 bases and J gave up 8 bases; unmatched junction bases: 6. The CDR3 has 14 amino acids. CDR3: CASSRSGGAYEQFF. CDR3 DNA: TGTGCCAGCAGCCGTAGCGGGGGGGCGTATGAGCAGTTCTTC.

This clonotype occurred many times. V usage is TRBV10-3 and J usage is TRBJ1-2, with 7 nucleotides matching TRBD1. This CDR3 region has 14 residues. Germline-derived CDR1 and CDR2 are ENHRY and SYGVKD. Trimming at V came to 4 bases and at J to 0 bases, leaving 2 bases not matched to a gene. The CDR3 spells CAISGTGSNYGYTF. In DNA, the CDR3 is TGTGCCATCAGTGGGACAGGATCTAACTATGGCTACACCTTC.